The present TCR beta chain was sequenced within a study of Ad26.COV2.S vaccination and SARS-CoV-2 variants. Study outcomes and limitations: Total T cell responses were possibly underestimated by TCR breadth and depth analyses.

Assay: immunoSEQ multiplex PCR; the TCRdb copy retains only in-frame clones and omits some. The sample lists a few hundred thousand clones, approximately 87% seen once, with 3.5% to 4% in the top ten. Regarding treatment: around 19 received Ad26.COV2.S at low or high dose, single or two shots; roughly five received placebo; per-sample allocation not given. Specimen acquisition occurred on day 63 following the initial vaccine or placebo injection. This adult donor, from Boston, was 18-55 years old. A word on this clone: Its specificity is unknown.

This CDR3 has 17 residues. The chain uses TRBV21-1 and TRBJ2-7; the table's D call of TRBD2 was not tested on the DNA. TRBV21-1 is a documented pseudogene. The specimen was peripheral blood, collected in a trial of Ad26.COV2.S vaccine versus placebo. This sequence originates from a person aged 18-65 years who received the Ad26.COV2.S COVID-19 vaccine or a placebo. The CDR3 DNA follows: TGTGCCAGCAGCAAAGTCCGCTGGCGGGGGGCAGTTTACGAGCAGTACTTC. Amino acid sequence: CASSKVRWRGAVYEQYF.